The 12 T cell receptor beta chains below were found in one sample sequenced in a study of CD8 T cells in ankylosing spondylitis. MiXCR, run by TCRdb on the 5' RACE reads, gives a single entry per CDR3 protein. The profile covers about 96,000 distinct CDR3 sequences, with around 27% appearing a single time and roughly three fifths taken by the ten largest. The sample taken for sequencing was blood, either unsorted or a sorted T cell fraction (not recorded which). The receptors stem from a male donor with ankylosing spondylitis or in good health (not recorded which).

This clonotype was detected a few times. V is TRBV10-2 and J is TRBJ2-5; TRBD2 agrees at 10 bases. Germline V lookup: CDR1 WSHSY, CDR2 SAAADI. The trim removed 6 bases at V and 3 bases at J, leaving 1 base unmatched. The CDR3 covers 13 residues. The CDR3 region is CASRLAGKETQYF. CDR3 nucleotide sequence: TGCGCCAGCAGACTAGCGGGAAAAGAGACCCAGTACTTC.

The chain recombines TRBV11-3 with TRBJ1-1; possible D gene TRBD1, 6 bases. Per germline, CDR1 SGHNT and CDR2 YENEEA. This CDR3 has 14 amino acids. Between the trimmed V and J ends, which lost 8 bases and 0 bases, there was a span of 13 bases. This CDR3 is CASALGGLNTEAFF. In DNA form, the CDR3 reads TGTGCCAGCGCTCTCGGGGGGCTGAACACTGAAGCTTTCTTT.

V gene TRBV5-5 combines with J gene TRBJ1-2, with TRBD1 identical over 8 bases. V trimming: 4 bases; J trimming: 2 bases; junction bases outside the gene matches: 16. There are 18 residues in the CDR3. From germline, CDR1 is SGHKS and CDR2 YYEKEE (reference sequence). This CDR3 is CASSLWTGSVPQNYGYTF. CDR3 DNA: TGTGCCAGCAGCCTGTGGACAGGGAGTGTCCCCCAGAACTATGGCTACACCTTC.

This clonotype was detected only a few times. This rearrangement joins TRBV29-1 to TRBJ2-1; maybe TRBD2 (5 bases). This CDR3 has 12 residues. The V end was cut by 0 bases, the J end by 8 bases, with 8 bases between. CDR1 is SQVTM and CDR2 is ANQGSEA in the germline V gene. CDR3 in amino acids: CSVEDFSDEQFF. DNA for the CDR3: TGCAGCGTTGAAGATTTTAGCGATGAGCAGTTCTTC.

This rearrangement joins TRBV3-1 to TRBJ1-3; 8 bases match TRBD1. The J segment lost 0 bases and the V segment lost 1 base, leaving 8 bases of the junction unmatched. Germline V CDR1 and CDR2: LGHDT, YNNKEL (reference sequence). CDR3 length: 18 amino acids. CDR3 DNA sequence: TGTGCCAGCAGCCAAGGATTGGGACAGGCGAGCTCTGGAAACACCATATATTTT. Encoded protein: CASSQGLGQASSGNTIYF.

This clonotype was picked up a small number of times. V is TRBV12-3 or TRBV12-4 and J is TRBJ2-6; 7 bases map to TRBD1. J was trimmed by 2 bases and V by 5 bases; bases with no gene match: 3. The CDR3 totals 15 residues. CDR3 DNA: TGTGCCAGCAGTCGAGGGGGCACTGGGGCCAACGTCCTGACTTTC. The encoded protein is CASSRGGTGANVLTF.

There are many counts of this clonotype. The germline gene is not matched at one end of the junction; a read error may be the cause. V and J are TRBV7-7 and TRBJ2-1; 9 bases are shared with TRBD2. The CDR3 loop spans 15 amino acids. CDR1 and CDR2 (germline): SSHAT, FNYEAQ (reference sequence). CDR3: CASSLGAGGNNEQFF. The CDR3 bases are TGTGCTAGCAGCTTAGGTGCGGGAGGGAACAATGAGCAGTTCTTC.

This clonotype was detected a few times. The chain joins TRBV5-1 to TRBJ2-3, with a possible D match to TRBD1 (5 bases). The CDR3 is made up of 14 amino acids. V lost 0 bases to trimming and J lost 4 bases, with 9 bases between them. CDR1 and CDR2 from the germline V gene are SGHRS and YFSETQ. CDR3 sequence: CASSLVQVADTQYF. The CDR3 region has the DNA TGCGCCAGCAGCTTGGTACAGGTTGCAGATACGCAGTATTTT.

The chain carries TRBV20-1 and TRBJ2-3; D gene unclear. V was trimmed by 3 bases and J by 2 bases, leaving 3 bases between them. The CDR3 loop spans 11 amino acids. Germline CDR1 is DFQATT and CDR2 is SNEGSKA (reference sequence). CDR3: CSASYTDTQYF. DNA of the CDR3: TGCAGTGCTAGTTACACAGATACGCAGTATTTT.

This clonotype was seen only a few times. V gene TRBV19 combines with J gene TRBJ2-5; D is ambiguous. From germline, CDR1 is LNHDA and CDR2 SQIVND (reference sequence). The ends were cut back, 7 bases at V and 7 bases at J, with 10 bases in the middle. The length of the CDR3 is 11 residues. CDR3 DNA sequence: TGTGCCAGTAATAGTGGGATGACCCAGTACTTC. The encoded protein is CASNSGMTQYF.

This clonotype has ten or more counts. The chain carries TRBV6-5 and TRBJ2-3; the D gene could be TRBD1 or TRBD2 (5 bases each). CDR3 size: 16 residues. V lost 4 bases and J lost 0, with 14 bases in between. Germline loops: CDR1 MNHEY, CDR2 SVGAGI. The DNA for the CDR3 is TGTGCCAGCAGTTCGGGCGAGGGGTCTAGCACAGATACGCAGTATTTT. This codes for CASSSGEGSSTDTQYF.

Details on this clonotype: Its ends do not fully match the called genes, so a read error is possible. The chain joins TRBV7-7 to TRBJ2-2; either TRBD1 or TRBD2 may supply D (5 bases each). The CDR3 extends over 13 amino acids. CDR1 is SSHAT, CDR2 FNYEAQ, per germline (reference sequence). The CDR3 DNA reads as TGTGCTAGCAGCTTAGCGACAGTTGGGGAGCTGTTTTTT. It encodes CASSLATVGELFF. Filled out from reference TRBV7-7 and TRBJ2-2, the complete variable domain reads GAGVSQSPRYKVTKRGQDVTLRCDPISSHATLYWYQQALGQGPEFLTYFNYEAQPDKSGLPSDRFSAERPEGSISTLTIQRTEQRDSAMYRCASSLATVGELFFGEGSRLTVL.